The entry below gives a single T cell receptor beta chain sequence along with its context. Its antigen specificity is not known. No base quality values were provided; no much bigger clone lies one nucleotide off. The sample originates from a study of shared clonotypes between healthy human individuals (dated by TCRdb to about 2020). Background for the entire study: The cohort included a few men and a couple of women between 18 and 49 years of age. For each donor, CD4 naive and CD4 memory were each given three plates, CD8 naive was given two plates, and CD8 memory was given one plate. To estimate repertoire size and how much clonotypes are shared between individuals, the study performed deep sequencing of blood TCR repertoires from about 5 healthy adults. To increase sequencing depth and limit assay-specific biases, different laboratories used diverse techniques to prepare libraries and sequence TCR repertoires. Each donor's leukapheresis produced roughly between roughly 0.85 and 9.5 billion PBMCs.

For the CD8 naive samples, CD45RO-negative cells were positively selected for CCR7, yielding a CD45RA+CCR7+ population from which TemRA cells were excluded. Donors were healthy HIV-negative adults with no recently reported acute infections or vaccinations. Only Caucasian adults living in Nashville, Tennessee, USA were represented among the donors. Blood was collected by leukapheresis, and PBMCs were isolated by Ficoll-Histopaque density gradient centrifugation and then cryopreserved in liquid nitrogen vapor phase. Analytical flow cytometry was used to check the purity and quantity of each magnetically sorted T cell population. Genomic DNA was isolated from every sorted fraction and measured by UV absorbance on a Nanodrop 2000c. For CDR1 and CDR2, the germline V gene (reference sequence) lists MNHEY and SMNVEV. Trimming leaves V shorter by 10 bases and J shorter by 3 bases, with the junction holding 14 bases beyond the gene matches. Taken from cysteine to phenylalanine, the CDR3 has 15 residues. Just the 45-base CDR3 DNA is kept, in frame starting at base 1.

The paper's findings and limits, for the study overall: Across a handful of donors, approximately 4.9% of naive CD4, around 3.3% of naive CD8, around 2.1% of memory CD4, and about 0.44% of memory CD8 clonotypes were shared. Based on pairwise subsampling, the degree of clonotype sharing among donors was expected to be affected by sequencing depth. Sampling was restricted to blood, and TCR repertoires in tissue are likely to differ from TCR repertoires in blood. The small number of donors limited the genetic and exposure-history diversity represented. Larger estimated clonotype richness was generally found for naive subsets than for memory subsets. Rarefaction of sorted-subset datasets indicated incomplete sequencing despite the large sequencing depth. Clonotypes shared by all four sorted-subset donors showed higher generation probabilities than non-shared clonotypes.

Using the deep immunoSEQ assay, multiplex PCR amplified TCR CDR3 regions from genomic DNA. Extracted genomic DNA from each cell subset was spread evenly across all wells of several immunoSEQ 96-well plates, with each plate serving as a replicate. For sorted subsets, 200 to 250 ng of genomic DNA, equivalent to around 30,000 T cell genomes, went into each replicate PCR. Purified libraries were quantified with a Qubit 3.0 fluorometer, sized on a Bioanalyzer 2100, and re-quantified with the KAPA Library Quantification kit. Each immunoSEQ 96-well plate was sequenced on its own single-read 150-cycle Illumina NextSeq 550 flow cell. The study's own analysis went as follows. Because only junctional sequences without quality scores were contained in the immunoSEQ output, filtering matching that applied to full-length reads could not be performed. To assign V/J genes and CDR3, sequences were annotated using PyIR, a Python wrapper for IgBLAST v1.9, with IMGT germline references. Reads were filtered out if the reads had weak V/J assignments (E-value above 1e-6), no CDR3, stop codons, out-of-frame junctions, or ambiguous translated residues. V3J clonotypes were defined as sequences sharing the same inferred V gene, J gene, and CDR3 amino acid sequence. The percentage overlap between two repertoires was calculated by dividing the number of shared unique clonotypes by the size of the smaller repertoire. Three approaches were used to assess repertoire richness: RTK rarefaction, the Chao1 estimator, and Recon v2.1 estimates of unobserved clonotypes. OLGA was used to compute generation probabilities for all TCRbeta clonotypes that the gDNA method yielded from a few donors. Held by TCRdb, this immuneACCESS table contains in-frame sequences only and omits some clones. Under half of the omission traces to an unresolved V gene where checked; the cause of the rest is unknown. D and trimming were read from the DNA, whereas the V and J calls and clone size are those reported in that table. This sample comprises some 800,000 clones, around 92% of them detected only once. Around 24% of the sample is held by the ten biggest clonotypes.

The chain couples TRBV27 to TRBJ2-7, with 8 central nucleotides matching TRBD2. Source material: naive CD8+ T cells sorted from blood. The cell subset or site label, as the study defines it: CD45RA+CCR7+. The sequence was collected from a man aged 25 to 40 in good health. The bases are TGTGCCACCTCGCACGGAACTAGCGGAAACTACGAGCAGTACTTC. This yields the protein CATSHGTSGNYEQYF.